These 12 T cell receptor beta chains were sequenced from one sample in a study of blood T cell repertoires in COVID-19. Assay used: immunoSEQ multiplex PCR; TCRdb lists only in-frame clones, some missing. Among 300,000 to 450,000 clones listed, approximately 89% were seen once. The specimen was PBMCs or T cells enriched from blood (not recorded which). The receptors were gathered from a man aged 25-40 years who had recovered from COVID-19.

This sequence joins TRBV30 and TRBJ2-7; 7 bases are shared with TRBD2. The CDR3 extends over 14 amino acids. The germline V gene has CDR1 GTSNPN and CDR2 SVGIG (reference sequence). The trim removed 5 bases at V and 0 bases at J, leaving 7 bases unmatched. CDR3 nucleotides: TGTGCCTGGGACGGACCGGGAGGCTCCTACGAGCAGTACTTC. It encodes CAWDGPGGSYEQYF.

The J gene is TRBJ1-3, the V gene TRBV9, with 7 bases fitting TRBD1. With V trimmed by 1 base and J by 3 bases, 7 bases remained unmatched. The CDR3 runs 16 residues. Germline V gives CDR1 SGDLS, CDR2 YYNGEE. In DNA, the CDR3 is TGTGCCAGCAGCGTATTAGGTACAGGGGATGGAAACACCATATATTTT. Protein product: CASSVLGTGDGNTIYF. The whole variable domain, remainder taken from reference TRBV9 and TRBJ1-3, is DSGVTQTPKHLITATGQRVTLRCSPRSGDLSVYWYQQSLDQGLQFLIQYYNGEERAKGNILERFSAQQFPDLHSELNLSSLELGDSALYFCASSVLGTGDGNTIYFGEGSWLTVV.

The chain has TRBV7-2 and TRBJ2-7, with 7 bases aligning to TRBD2. The V gene's germline CDR1 is SGHTA and CDR2 FQGNSA. The CDR3 has 16 residues. After removal of 1 base from V and 3 bases from J, the junction contained 9 bases not matched to a gene. The CDR3 coding sequence is TGTGCCAGCAGCTTAGTGAGGGGCCGCGGGAGCTACGAGCAGTACTTC. This sequence encodes CASSLVRGRGSYEQYF.

The chain joins TRBV2 to TRBJ2-7; possibly TRBD1 for D (7 bases). V was shortened by 6 bases and J by 7 bases, with 22 bases between the two germline ends. The CDR3 is made up of 15 amino acids. CDR1 SNHLY and CDR2 FYNNEI come from the germline V gene. The CDR3 here is CASRGGQPHTGEQYF. The CDR3 nucleotides read TGTGCCAGCAGGGGGGGACAGCCCCATACTGGGGAGCAGTACTTC.

The chain links TRBV7-9 to TRBJ2-1; D is undetermined. Germline loops: CDR1 SEHNR, CDR2 FQNEAQ (reference sequence). The CDR3 has 15 amino acids. V lost 10 bases and J 2 bases, leaving 18 bases between the germline ends. Here the CDR3 DNA reads TGTGCCATACCCGTATCGACGGGTCCCTACAATGAGCAGTTCTTC. Protein: CAIPVSTGPYNEQFF.

The gene calls are TRBV6-1 and TRBJ2-7, with D possibly being TRBD2 (6 bases). The V end lost 0 bases, the J end lost 6 bases, and 18 bases lay between the germline ends. Per germline, CDR1 MNHNS and CDR2 SASEGT. The CDR3 sequence is 16 residues long. The CDR3 DNA sequence: TGTGCCAGCAGTGAAGCGCTAGGGCGTGGAGGGTTCGAGCAGTACTTC. Its translation is CASSEALGRGGFEQYF.

The V and J genes are TRBV7-2 and TRBJ2-7, with 8 positions matching TRBD1. V shed 8 bases and J 4 bases; nucleotides not matched to a gene: 10. CDR3 size: 14 residues. CDR1 is SGHTA, CDR2 FQGNSA, per germline. The CDR3 loop reads CASQPGQVAYEQYF. CDR3 sequence (DNA): TGTGCCAGCCAGCCGGGACAGGTCGCGTACGAGCAGTACTTC.

The chain carries TRBV27 and TRBJ2-2; 8 bases agree with TRBD2. J was trimmed by 3 bases and V by 6 bases; bases with no gene match: 6. Germline CDR1 and CDR2: MNHEY and SMNVEV (reference sequence). There are 15 residues in the CDR3. DNA for the CDR3: TGTGCCAGCAGGGAATCGGGGGGGTACACCGGGGAGCTGTTTTTT. Its protein product is CASRESGGYTGELFF.

The chain uses TRBV5-1 and TRBJ2-3; 11 bases match TRBD2. The ends lost 5 bases at V and 6 bases at J; junction bases unmatched: 11. Germline V gene sequence: CDR1 SGHRS, CDR2 YFSETQ. The CDR3 extends over 16 amino acids. CDR3 in amino acids: CASRRTSGPQRDTQYF. In nucleotides, the CDR3 is TGCGCCAGCAGACGGACTAGCGGGCCACAAAGGGATACGCAGTATTTT.

A word on this clone: This specimen includes other DNA sequences encoding the same CDR3. The chain joins TRBV18 to TRBJ2-7; D unclear. CDR3 length equals 13 residues. CDR1 is KGHSH, CDR2 LQKENI, per germline. V gave up 2 bases and J gave up 1 base, with 6 bases separating them. The CDR3 loop is CASSPTTSYEQYF. In DNA form, the CDR3 reads TGTGCCAGCTCACCAACCACATCCTACGAGCAGTACTTC.

The rearrangement uses TRBV30 and TRBJ1-5; perhaps TRBD1 as D (5 bases). Germline loops: CDR1 GTSNPN, CDR2 SVGIG (reference sequence). Trimming cost V 3 bases and J 3 bases, with 21 bases left between them. The CDR3 length is 17 residues. The CDR3 region is CAWSTQAWGVNNQPQHF. The CDR3 region has the DNA TGTGCCTGGAGCACCCAAGCATGGGGGGTCAACAATCAGCCCCAGCATTTT.

The chain combines TRBV5-1 with TRBJ1-6; the D gene is possibly TRBD1 (6 bases). The CDR3 length is 15 residues. V lost 5 bases to trimming and J lost 5 bases, with 14 bases between them. The germline V gene encodes CDR1 SGHRS and CDR2 YFSETQ. This CDR3 reads CASSGVGGDNSPLHF. For the CDR3, the DNA is TGCGCCAGCAGTGGTGTAGGGGGAGATAATTCACCCCTCCACTTT.